The 4 T cell receptor beta chains presented below share a single source sample, sequenced in a study of blood T cell repertoires in COVID-19. Method: immunoSEQ multiplex PCR; TCRdb's copy keeps in-frame clones and lacks some. The sample records about 100,000 clones, roughly 85% being singletons. Sequences were obtained from peripheral blood. The receptor source for this set is a human donor in a cohort sampled during active COVID-19.

The chain joins TRBV6-6 to TRBJ1-2; tentatively, D is TRBD1 (5 bases). Germline CDR1 and CDR2: MNHNY and SVGAGI (reference sequence). V gave up 6 bases and J gave up 3 bases, with 14 bases separating them. The length of the CDR3 is 14 residues. CDR3 in DNA: TGTGCCAGCAGGGATACAGGTGGCGACTATGGCTACACCTTC. Amino acid sequence: CASRDTGGDYGYTF.

The V call is TRBV5-1, the J call TRBJ2-7, with a possible D match to TRBD1 (6 bases). This CDR3 contains 14 residues. Germline assignment: CDR1 SGHRS and CDR2 YFSETQ. Trimming pared 0 bases from V and 4 bases from J, leaving 11 bases between. The CDR3 region has the DNA TGCGCCAGCAGCTTGGCACAGGGCTTGTACGAGCAGTACTTC. Its protein product is CASSLAQGLYEQYF.

This sequence joins TRBV5-1 and TRBJ2-7; possible D gene TRBD2, 6 bases. Germline lookup yields CDR1 SGHRS and CDR2 YFSETQ. V lost 4 bases and J 1 base, leaving 15 bases between the germline ends. This CDR3 has 15 residues. In nucleotides, the CDR3 is TGCGCCAGCAGCCATGACATCGGGGGTTCCTACGAGCAGTACTTC. It yields the protein CASSHDIGGSYEQYF.

The rearrangement joins TRBV28 to TRBJ1-5, with D maybe TRBD1 (6 bases). CDR3 size: 15 residues. Germline V gene lookup returns CDR1 MDHEN and CDR2 SYDVKM. V shed 7 bases and J shed 4 bases, with 17 bases lying between them. The CDR3, as DNA: TGTGCCAGCACACCCGGGGGGCCTGTGAATCAGCCCCAGCATTTT. It specifies CASTPGGPVNQPQHF.